Listed below are T cell receptor beta chains from one sample, sequenced in a study of blood T cell repertoires in COVID-19. The data were produced by immunoSEQ multiplex PCR, yet TCRdb's version contains in-frame clones alone and is incomplete. The sample has about 210,000 clones, about 87% seen once. Sequenced sample: PBMCs or T cells enriched from blood (not recorded which). The receptors here all came from a man in his late teens or twenties with acute COVID-19. CDR3s include the opening cysteine and the closing phenylalanine or tryptophan. D genes are given only for firm matches. Rows give clone size only sometimes, using once, few, many, or a class for an expanded clone.

j_call: TRBJ1-3
v_call: TRBV28
d_call: NA
clone_size: NA
cdr3_nt: TGTGCCAGCAGTTCACTATCGGGGGCTGGAAACACCATATATTTT
cdr3_aa: CASSSLSGAGNTIYF

j_call: TRBJ2-1
v_call: TRBV19
d_call: NA
clone_size: NA
cdr3_nt: TGTGCCAGTAGTATCAATAGCGGCAATGAGCAGTTCTTC
cdr3_aa: CASSINSGNEQFF

j_call: TRBJ1-1
v_call: TRBV7-9
d_call: NA
clone_size: once
cdr3_nt: TGTGCCAGCAGCTTAGTTGCGACAGACACTGAAGCTTTCTTT
cdr3_aa: CASSLVATDTEAFF

j_call: TRBJ1-5
v_call: TRBV19
d_call: TRBD1
clone_size: NA
cdr3_nt: TGTGCCAGTAGTGGACAGGGTGGCAATCAGCCCCAGCATTTT
cdr3_aa: CASSGQGGNQPQHF

j_call: TRBJ2-1
v_call: TRBV28
d_call: TRBD1
clone_size: NA
cdr3_nt: TGTGCCAGCAGGAAAGGGACAGATAGCTCCTACAATGAGCAGTTCTTC
cdr3_aa: CASRKGTDSSYNEQFF

j_call: TRBJ2-1
v_call: TRBV3-1/TRBV3-2
d_call: TRBD2
clone_size: NA
cdr3_nt: TGTGCCAGCAGCCGGGGGGAGGGTGACTACAATGAGCAGTTCTTC
cdr3_aa: CASSRGEGDYNEQFF

j_call: TRBJ2-1
v_call: TRBV7-3
d_call: TRBD2
clone_size: NA
cdr3_nt: TGTGCCAGCAGCCAAAGCGGGAGTCTTGGAAATGAGCAGTTCTTC
cdr3_aa: CASSQSGSLGNEQFF

j_call: TRBJ2-3
v_call: TRBV29-1
d_call: TRBD2
clone_size: NA
cdr3_nt: TGCAGCGCCTCACTAGCGGGAGGCACAGATACGCAGTATTTT
cdr3_aa: CSASLAGGTDTQYF

j_call: TRBJ2-3
v_call: TRBV28
d_call: TRBD2
clone_size: NA
cdr3_nt: TGTGCCAGTCAGTTAGCGAGCGGGAGGGCCTTGGATACGCAGTATTTT
cdr3_aa: CASQLASGRALDTQYF

j_call: TRBJ1-3
v_call: TRBV28
d_call: NA
clone_size: NA
cdr3_nt: TGTGCCAGCAGTTTATTAGGGGGGGGGCCTAGGCCTGGAAACACCATATATTTT
cdr3_aa: CASSLLGGGPRPGNTIYF

j_call: TRBJ1-4
v_call: TRBV5-1
d_call: NA
clone_size: once
cdr3_nt: TGCGCCAGCAGCTTGCCCACAGGGTCGGATGAAAAACTGTTTTTT
cdr3_aa: CASSLPTGSDEKLFF

j_call: TRBJ1-1
v_call: TRBV5-1
d_call: NA
clone_size: NA
cdr3_nt: TGCGCCAGCAGCTTGGGCCAGGTCCACACTGAAGCTTTCTTT
cdr3_aa: CASSLGQVHTEAFF

j_call: TRBJ2-5
v_call: TRBV28
d_call: TRBD1
clone_size: NA
cdr3_nt: TGTGCCAGCAATACCAGGGGGACGGAGACCCAGTACTTC
cdr3_aa: CASNTRGTETQYF

j_call: TRBJ1-6
v_call: TRBV21-1
d_call: NA
clone_size: NA
cdr3_nt: TGTGCCAGCAGCAAATTCATGAGCTCCTATAATTCACCCCTCCACTTT
cdr3_aa: CASSKFMSSYNSPLHF

j_call: TRBJ2-7
v_call: TRBV6-1
d_call: TRBD1
clone_size: NA
cdr3_nt: TGTGCCAGCAGTGAATATAGGGGGCCATACTCCTACGAGCAGTACTTC
cdr3_aa: CASSEYRGPYSYEQYF

j_call: TRBJ2-3
v_call: TRBV2
d_call: NA
clone_size: NA
cdr3_nt: TGTGCCAGCAGAGATCTCAGAAATACGCAGTATTTT
cdr3_aa: CASRDLRNTQYF

j_call: TRBJ2-3
v_call: TRBV2
d_call: TRBD2
clone_size: once
cdr3_nt: TGTGCCAGCAGGACTAGCGGGACCACAGATACGCAGTATTTT
cdr3_aa: CASRTSGTTDTQYF

j_call: TRBJ2-1
v_call: TRBV5-1
d_call: TRBD1
clone_size: NA
cdr3_nt: TGCGCCAGCAGCTCGGGACAGGGTCGCAATGAGCAGTTCTTC
cdr3_aa: CASSSGQGRNEQFF

j_call: TRBJ2-7
v_call: TRBV5-4
d_call: NA
clone_size: NA
cdr3_nt: TGTGCCAGCAGCTTATATCGGAGGACCAACGAGCAGTACTTC
cdr3_aa: CASSLYRRTNEQYF

j_call: TRBJ2-5
v_call: TRBV24-1
d_call: TRBD2
clone_size: NA
cdr3_nt: TGTGCCACCAGTGACCTCTGGACTAGCGGAGAGACCCAGTACTTC
cdr3_aa: CATSDLWTSGETQYF

j_call: TRBJ1-6
v_call: TRBV27
d_call: NA
clone_size: NA
cdr3_nt: TGTGCCAGCAGTTTAGCGGGTTGGTACAGCGACGTGGGGGCTAATTCACCCCTCCACTTT
cdr3_aa: CASSLAGWYSDVGANSPLHF

j_call: TRBJ1-1
v_call: TRBV29-1
d_call: TRBD1
clone_size: NA
cdr3_nt: TGCAGCGCGGGACAGGAGGGCACTGAAGCTTTCTTT
cdr3_aa: CSAGQEGTEAFF

j_call: TRBJ2-3
v_call: TRBV7-9
d_call: TRBD2
clone_size: NA
cdr3_nt: TGTGCCAGCGGAATCGGGACTAGCGGCACAGATACGCAGTATTTT
cdr3_aa: CASGIGTSGTDTQYF

j_call: TRBJ1-3
v_call: TRBV7-9
d_call: NA
clone_size: NA
cdr3_nt: TGTGCCAGCAGCTCCTCCTCAGGGATGGGAAACACCATATATTTT
cdr3_aa: CASSSSSGMGNTIYF

j_call: TRBJ1-1
v_call: TRBV24-1
d_call: NA
clone_size: few
cdr3_nt: TGTGCCACCAGTGACTCTCAGGGGCTGAACACTGAAGCTTTCTTT
cdr3_aa: CATSDSQGLNTEAFF

j_call: TRBJ2-7
v_call: TRBV29-1
d_call: NA
clone_size: NA
cdr3_nt: TGCAGCGCTTTGACAGTGAACTCCTACGAGCAGTACTTC
cdr3_aa: CSALTVNSYEQYF

j_call: TRBJ1-2
v_call: TRBV4-1
d_call: NA
clone_size: NA
cdr3_nt: TGCGCCAGCAGCCAACCGGGTACCAACTATGGCTACACCTTC
cdr3_aa: CASSQPGTNYGYTF

j_call: TRBJ2-7
v_call: TRBV18
d_call: NA
clone_size: NA
cdr3_nt: TGTGCCAGCTCACCACCGTCCAGGGAGGCATACGAGCAGTACTTC
cdr3_aa: CASSPPSREAYEQYF

j_call: TRBJ2-7
v_call: TRBV9
d_call: TRBD1
clone_size: NA
cdr3_nt: TGTGCCAGCAGCGTAGATGGGACAGGGGAAGACTACGAGCAGTACTTC
cdr3_aa: CASSVDGTGEDYEQYF

j_call: TRBJ1-6
v_call: TRBV6-5
d_call: NA
clone_size: NA
cdr3_nt: TGTGCCAGCAGTTACGGGGAGGCCGCCTATAATTCACCCCTCCACTTT
cdr3_aa: CASSYGEAAYNSPLHF

j_call: TRBJ2-1
v_call: TRBV30
d_call: TRBD2
clone_size: once
cdr3_nt: TGTGCCGGAGCCGCAGGACTAGCGGGAGGCTACAATGAGCAGTTCTTC
cdr3_aa: CAGAAGLAGGYNEQFF

j_call: TRBJ1-1
v_call: TRBV12-3/TRBV12-4
d_call: NA
clone_size: NA
cdr3_nt: TGTGCCAGCAGTCGGGGTTTAGGTGAAGCTTTCTTT
cdr3_aa: CASSRGLGEAFF

j_call: TRBJ2-1
v_call: TRBV20-1
d_call: NA
clone_size: NA
cdr3_nt: TGCAGTGCTAGTCCCCCTTCGAGCTCCTACAATGAGCAGTTCTTC
cdr3_aa: CSASPPSSSYNEQFF

j_call: TRBJ1-4
v_call: TRBV18
d_call: NA
clone_size: once
cdr3_nt: TGTGCCAGCTCACCGGGACAAATCGGGGAAAAACTGTTTTTT
cdr3_aa: CASSPGQIGEKLFF

j_call: TRBJ2-5
v_call: TRBV12-3/TRBV12-4
d_call: TRBD1
clone_size: NA
cdr3_nt: TGTGCCAGCAGTTTCAGGGGGCAAGAGACCCAGTACTTC
cdr3_aa: CASSFRGQETQYF

j_call: TRBJ1-2
v_call: TRBV4-3
d_call: NA
clone_size: NA
cdr3_nt: TGCGCCAGCAGCCAAGACAGGGCAAGAGGAGCTAACTATGGCTACACCTTC
cdr3_aa: CASSQDRARGANYGYTF

j_call: TRBJ2-1
v_call: TRBV18
d_call: TRBD2
clone_size: NA
cdr3_nt: TGTGCCAGCTCACCATCGACGGACGGGAGGGACAATGAGCAGTTCTTC
cdr3_aa: CASSPSTDGRDNEQFF

j_call: TRBJ1-4
v_call: TRBV28
d_call: TRBD1
clone_size: NA
cdr3_nt: TGTGCCAGCAGTTCGGGACAGATAACCGAAAAACTGTTTTTT
cdr3_aa: CASSSGQITEKLFF

j_call: TRBJ2-7
v_call: TRBV27
d_call: TRBD1
clone_size: NA
cdr3_nt: TGTGCCAGCAGTCCAACGGGACAGGGGGACGAGCAGTACTTC
cdr3_aa: CASSPTGQGDEQYF

j_call: TRBJ2-7
v_call: TRBV7-3
d_call: NA
clone_size: NA
cdr3_nt: TGTGCCAGCAGCCTCGCGGAGGGACGGAGTTACTACGAGCAGTACTTC
cdr3_aa: CASSLAEGRSYYEQYF

j_call: TRBJ2-7
v_call: TRBV10-1
d_call: NA
clone_size: NA
cdr3_nt: TGCGCCAGCAGTGACTCCTACTACGAGCAGTACTTC
cdr3_aa: CASSDSYYEQYF

j_call: TRBJ2-2
v_call: TRBV30
d_call: TRBD2
clone_size: NA
cdr3_nt: TGTGCCTGGAGTATGGGGACTAGTTCCACCGGGGAGCTGTTTTTT
cdr3_aa: CAWSMGTSSTGELFF

j_call: TRBJ2-1
v_call: TRBV3-1/TRBV3-2
d_call: TRBD2
clone_size: NA
cdr3_nt: TGTGCCAGCAGCTTGGGACTAGGTTCTTACGATGAGCAGTTCTTC
cdr3_aa: CASSLGLGSYDEQFF

j_call: TRBJ2-5
v_call: TRBV7-9
d_call: NA
clone_size: NA
cdr3_nt: TGTGCCAGCAGCTTTCGAGAGACCCAGTACTTC
cdr3_aa: CASSFRETQYF

j_call: TRBJ1-1
v_call: TRBV11-2
d_call: TRBD1
clone_size: NA
cdr3_nt: TGTGCCAGCAGCCCCTCGGACAGGACGAACACTGAAGCTTTCTTT
cdr3_aa: CASSPSDRTNTEAFF